The next 10 T cell receptor beta chains were all read from a single sample in a study of chemoradiotherapy in HPV16-positive cancers. The table came from immunoSEQ multiplex PCR; TCRdb's copy has only in-frame clones and leaves some out. The sample includes around 2,700 clones, more than 70% of them seen just once. The source was tumor tissue, collected from a patient who underwent chemoradiotherapy. These receptors were obtained from a human donor with HPV-associated anogenital cancer.

This clone was observed a handful of times. The genes are TRBV9 and TRBJ2-7; D is uncertain. The CDR3 extends over 13 amino acids. V dropped 7 bases and J dropped 6 bases, with 17 bases sitting between them. The germline V gene encodes CDR1 SGDLS and CDR2 YYNGEE. The CDR3 DNA reads as TGTGCCAGCTCCCCCACCGGCCGGAGCGAGCAGTACTTC. Its protein is CASSPTGRSEQYF.

V and J are TRBV18 and TRBJ1-1; D uncertain. Between the trimmed V and J ends, which lost 2 bases and 0 bases, there was a span of 13 bases. Germline CDR1 is KGHSH and CDR2 is LQKENI. CDR3 size: 16 residues. The CDR3 protein is CASSPAATRVNTEAFF. In DNA, the CDR3 is TGTGCCAGCTCACCAGCGGCGACTCGGGTGAACACTGAAGCTTTCTTT.

This chain connects TRBV4-3 to TRBJ1-2; 9 bases fit TRBD1. The CDR3 length is 16 residues. V lost 1 base and J lost 6; bases outside the gene matches: 9. The germline CDR1 and CDR2 sequences are LGHNA and YSLEER. CDR3 sequence (DNA): TGCGCCAGCAGCCAAGTACAGGGGGCACCAATCGATGGCTACACCTTC. Its translation: CASSQVQGAPIDGYTF.

This clone was detected a few times. This chain links TRBV5-8 with TRBJ1-5; 7 nucleotides line up with TRBD1. Germline CDR1 and CDR2: SGHTS and YDEGEE. V lost 2 bases and J lost 0; bases outside the gene matches: 2. The length of the CDR3 is 15 residues. The CDR3: CASSLQGYSNQPQHF. DNA of the CDR3: TGTGCCAGCAGCTTACAGGGGTATAGCAATCAGCCCCAGCATTTT. Combining the CDR3 with reference TRBV5-8 and TRBJ1-5 gives the whole variable domain EAGVTQSPTHLIKTRGQQATLRCSPISGHTSVYWYQQALGLGLQFLLWYDEGEERNRGNFPPRFSGRQFPNYSSELNVNALELEDSALYLCASSLQGYSNQPQHFGDGTRLSIL.

The J gene is TRBJ1-2, the V gene TRBV21-1; the table's D call of TRBD1 was not tested on the DNA. TRBV21-1 is annotated as a pseudogene. The CDR3 is made up of 16 amino acids. CDR3 sequence: CASSKDRGRVRYGYTF. CDR3 sequence (DNA): TGTGCCAGCAGCAAAGACAGGGGGCGCGTCCGCTATGGCTACACCTTC.

This chain uses TRBV9 with TRBJ1-1; 10 nucleotides match TRBD1. The germline V gene encodes CDR1 SGDLS and CDR2 YYNGEE. The J segment lost 1 base and the V segment lost 4 bases, leaving 4 bases of the junction unmatched. The CDR3 is 15 amino acids. Here the CDR3 reads CASSPGQGRNTEAFF. The DNA for the CDR3 is TGTGCCAGCAGCCCGGGACAGGGGAGGAACACTGAAGCTTTCTTT.

The chain uses TRBV5-1 and TRBJ2-5, with 11 bases fitting TRBD2. Germline trimming cut 5 bases from V and 9 bases from J; bases unmatched to any gene: 9. This CDR3 is 14 amino acids long. Germline lookup yields CDR1 SGHRS and CDR2 YFSETQ. CDR3 loop: CASRLAGAQGAQYF. The CDR3 DNA follows: TGCGCCAGCAGACTAGCGGGGGCCCAAGGAGCCCAGTACTTC.

The rearrangement uses TRBV6-1 and TRBJ2-4; D remains unclear. The CDR3 loop spans 13 amino acids. The ends were cut back, 1 base at V and 8 bases at J, with 9 bases in the middle. The germline CDR1 and CDR2 sequences are MNHNS and SASEGT. The DNA of the CDR3 is TGTGCCAGCAGTGAAGGTGAAAGGGACATTCAGTACTTC. It is translated as CASSEGERDIQYF.

The chain carries TRBV5-1 and TRBJ2-3; the match to TRBD2 covers 13 bases. Germline-derived CDR1 and CDR2 are SGHRS and YFSETQ. The ends lost 4 bases at V and 0 bases at J; junction bases unmatched: 5. The CDR3 runs to 17 residues. The CDR3 here is CASSRGLAGTSTDTQYF. CDR3 bases: TGCGCCAGCAGCCGGGGACTAGCGGGGACTAGCACAGATACGCAGTATTTT.

This clone was counted between two and nine times. V gene TRBV4-1 combines with J gene TRBJ1-1; D might be TRBD1 (6 bases). The CDR3 consists of 13 residues. With 3 bases removed from V and 11 bases from J, the gap between germline ends came to 16 bases. The germline CDR1 and CDR2 sequences are MGHRA and YSYEKL. CDR3 residues: CASSQDLGTNAFF. CDR3 DNA sequence: TGCGCCAGCAGCCAGGACCTCGGGACAAATGCTTTCTTT.